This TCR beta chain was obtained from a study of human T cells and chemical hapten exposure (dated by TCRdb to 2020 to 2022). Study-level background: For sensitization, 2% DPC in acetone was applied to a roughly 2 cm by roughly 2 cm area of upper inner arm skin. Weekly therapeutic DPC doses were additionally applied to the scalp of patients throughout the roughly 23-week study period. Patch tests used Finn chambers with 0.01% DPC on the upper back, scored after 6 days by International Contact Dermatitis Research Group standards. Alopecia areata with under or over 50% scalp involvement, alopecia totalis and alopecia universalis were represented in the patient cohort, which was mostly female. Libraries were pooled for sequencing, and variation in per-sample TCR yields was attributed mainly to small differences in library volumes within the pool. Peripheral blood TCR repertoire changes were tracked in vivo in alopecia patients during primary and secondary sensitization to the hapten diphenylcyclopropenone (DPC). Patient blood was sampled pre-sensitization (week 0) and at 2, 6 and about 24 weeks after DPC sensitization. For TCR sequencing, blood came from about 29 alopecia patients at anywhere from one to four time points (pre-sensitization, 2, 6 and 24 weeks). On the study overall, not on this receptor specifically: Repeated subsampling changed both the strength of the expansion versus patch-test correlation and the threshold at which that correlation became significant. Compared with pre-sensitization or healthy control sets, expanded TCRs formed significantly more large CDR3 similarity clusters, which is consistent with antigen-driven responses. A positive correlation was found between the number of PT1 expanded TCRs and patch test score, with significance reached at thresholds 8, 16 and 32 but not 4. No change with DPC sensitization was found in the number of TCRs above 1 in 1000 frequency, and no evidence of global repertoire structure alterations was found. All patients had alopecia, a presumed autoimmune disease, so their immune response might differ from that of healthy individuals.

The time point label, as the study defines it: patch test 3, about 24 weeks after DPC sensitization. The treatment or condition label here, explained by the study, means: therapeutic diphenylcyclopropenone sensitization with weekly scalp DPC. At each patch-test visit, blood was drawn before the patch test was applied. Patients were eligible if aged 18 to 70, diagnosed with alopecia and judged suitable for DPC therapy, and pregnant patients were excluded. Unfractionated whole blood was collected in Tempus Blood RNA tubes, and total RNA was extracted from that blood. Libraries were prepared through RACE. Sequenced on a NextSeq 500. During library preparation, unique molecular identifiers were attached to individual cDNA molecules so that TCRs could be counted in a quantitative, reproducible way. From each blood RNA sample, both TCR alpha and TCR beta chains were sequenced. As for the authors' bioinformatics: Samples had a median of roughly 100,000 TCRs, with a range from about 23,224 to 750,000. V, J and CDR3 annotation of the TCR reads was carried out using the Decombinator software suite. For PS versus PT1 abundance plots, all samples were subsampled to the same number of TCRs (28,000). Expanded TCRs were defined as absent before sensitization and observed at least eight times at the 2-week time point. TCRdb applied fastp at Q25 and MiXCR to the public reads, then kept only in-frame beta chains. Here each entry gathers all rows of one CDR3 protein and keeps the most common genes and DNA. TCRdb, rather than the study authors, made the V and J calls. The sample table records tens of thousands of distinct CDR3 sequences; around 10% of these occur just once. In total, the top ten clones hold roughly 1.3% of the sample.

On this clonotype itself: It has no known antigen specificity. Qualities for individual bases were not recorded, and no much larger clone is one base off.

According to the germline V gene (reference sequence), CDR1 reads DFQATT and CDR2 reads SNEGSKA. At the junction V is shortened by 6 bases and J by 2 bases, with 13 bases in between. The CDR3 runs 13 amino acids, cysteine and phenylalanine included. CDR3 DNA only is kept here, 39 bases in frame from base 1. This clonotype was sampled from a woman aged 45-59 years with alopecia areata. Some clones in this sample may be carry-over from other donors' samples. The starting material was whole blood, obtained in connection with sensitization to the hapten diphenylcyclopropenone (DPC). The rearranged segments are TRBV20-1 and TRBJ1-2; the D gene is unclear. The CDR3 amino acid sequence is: CSARTEPNYGYTF. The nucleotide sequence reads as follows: TGCAGTGCAAGGACGGAACCGAACTATGGCTACACCTTC.